The 16 T cell receptor beta chains listed next were all sequenced from one sample in a study of T cell clonality in common variable immunodeficiency. The data were produced by immunoSEQ multiplex PCR, yet TCRdb's version contains in-frame clones alone and is incomplete. The data show 40,000 to 50,000 clones, with none appearing a single time. The sequenced material came from peripheral blood mononuclear cells. Receptor source: a person aged 18-70 years in good health.

This clone was seen repeatedly, ten times or more. The CDR3 end falls 3 residues outside the read, so it is completed with the germline J gene. The chain recombines TRBV5-1 with TRBJ1-1; 7 bases map to TRBD1. The CDR3 is made up of 14 amino acids. The V segment lost 4 bases and the J segment 4 bases; nucleotides outside the gene matches: 7. Germline V gene lookup returns CDR1 SGHRS and CDR2 YFSETQ. The sequenced part of the CDR3 DNA is TGCGCCAGCAGCACTCAGGGGGGTAGCACTGAA. Translating gives CASSTQGGSTE. In full, the CDR3 reads CASSTQGGSTEAFF.

This clone occurred many times. From the germline J gene comes the end of the CDR3, since the read stops 3 residues before it. The genes are TRBV5-1 and TRBJ2-5, with D uncertain. Trimming took off 0 bases at V and 0 bases at J, with 12 bases between the two ends. CDR1 is SGHRS and CDR2 is YFSETQ in the germline V gene. The length of the CDR3 is 16 residues. The covered CDR3 bases are TGCGCCAGCAGCTTGGCCTTGGCAAGGCACCAAGAGACC. Protein product: CASSLALARHQET. The CDR3 reads in full as CASSLALARHQETQYF.

This clone was observed at least ten times. The sequence runs out 3 residues before the end of the CDR3; the remainder is reconstructed from the germline J gene. The chain combines TRBV7-6 with TRBJ2-5; 7 bases fit TRBD1. The CDR3 length is 16 residues. Trimming took 1 base from V and 3 from J; bases not matched to a gene: 8. Germline lookup yields CDR1 SGHVS and CDR2 FNYEAQ. The part of the CDR3 DNA that was read is TGTGCCAGCAGCTTAGAACCGGGGACAGTTAAAGAGACC. It translates to CASSLEPGTVKET. The full CDR3 protein reads CASSLEPGTVKETQYF.

This clone showed up many times. The CDR3 end lies 3 residues beyond the end of the read and is filled in from the germline J gene. The chain has TRBV28 and TRBJ2-5; D is perhaps TRBD2 (6 bases). Trimming pared 9 bases from V and 1 base from J, leaving 12 bases between. The CDR3 totals 13 residues. Germline V lookup: CDR1 MDHEN, CDR2 SYDVKM. The CDR3 region is CASNIAAQETQYF. The CDR3 bases that were read are TGTGCCAGTAATATAGCGGCCCAAGAGACC.

This clone was observed many times. This CDR3 is CASSGLGAYNEKLFF. The DNA read from the CDR3 is TGTGCCAGCAGCGGGCTAGGGGCCTACAATGAAAAA. The V and J genes are TRBV9 and TRBJ1-4; perhaps TRBD1 as D (5 bases). The DNA ends 3 residues before the CDR3 does, and the rest of the CDR3 is filled in from the germline J gene. Per germline, CDR1 SGDLS and CDR2 YYNGEE. Between the trimmed V and J ends, which lost 3 bases and 5 bases, there was a span of 14 bases. The CDR3 consists of 15 residues. Complete variable domain (other parts from reference TRBV9 and TRBJ1-4): DSGVTQTPKHLITATGQRVTLRCSPRSGDLSVYWYQQSLDQGLQFLIQYYNGEERAKGNILERFSAQQFPDLHSELNLSSLELGDSALYFCASSGLGAYNEKLFFGSGTQLSVL.

In its sample, this clone was seen many times. The observed sequence ends 3 residues before the CDR3 terminus, with the missing tail filled in from the germline J gene. This chain joins TRBV2 and TRBJ2-1, with D tentatively TRBD2 (6 bases). V was pared by 2 bases and J by 5 bases, with 13 bases between. The CDR3 runs to 15 residues. The germline CDR1 and CDR2 sequences are SNHLY and FYNNEI. The covered CDR3 bases are TGTGCCAGCAGTGAATTTAACCGGAGGGACAATGAG. This codes for CASSEFNRRDNE. The whole CDR3 protein is CASSEFNRRDNEQFF.

This clone has ten or more counts. CDR3 in amino acids: CSARSSGLSSYEQYF. The sequenced part of the CDR3 DNA is TGCAGTGCTAGATCCAGCGGCCTTAGCTCCTACGAG. This rearrangement joins TRBV20-1 to TRBJ2-7; possible D gene TRBD2, 5 bases. The read halts 3 residues ahead of the CDR3 end, with the missing end drawn from the germline J gene. Per germline, CDR1 DFQATT and CDR2 SNEGSKA (reference sequence). V was pared by 2 bases and J by 0 bases, with 14 bases between. The CDR3 is made up of 15 amino acids.

This clone was seen many times. The CDR3 end lies 3 residues beyond the end of the read and is filled in from the germline J gene. This rearrangement joins TRBV7-3 to TRBJ2-3; D gene uncertain. The CDR3 contains 13 residues. Trimming shortened V by 8 bases and J by 0 bases, and 9 bases separated the two germline ends. Germline loops: CDR1 SGHTA, CDR2 FQGTGA. The covered CDR3 bases are TGTGCCAGCCTAGGTGATAGCACAGATACG. It codes for CASLGDSTDT. The CDR3 in full is CASLGDSTDTQYF. Filled out from reference TRBV7-3 and TRBJ2-3, the complete variable domain reads GAGVSQTPSNKVTEKGKYVELRCDPISGHTALYWYRQSLGQGPEFLIYFQGTGAADDSGLPNDRFFAVRPEGSVSTLKIQRTERGDSAVYLCASLGDSTDTQYFGPGTRLTVL.

The CDR3: CASSLARGRTEAFF. The sequenced CDR3 bases are TGTGCCAGCAGCTTAGCGAGGGGAAGGACTGAA. V usage is TRBV11-2 and J usage is TRBJ1-1; D possibly corresponds to TRBD1 (5 bases). The read comes to an end 3 residues before the CDR3 does, leaving the germline J gene to fill in the end. Germline V gene sequence: CDR1 SGHAT, CDR2 FQNNGV. Trimming removed 1 base at V and 5 bases at J, with 11 bases between. This CDR3 is built from 14 residues.

This clone came up many times. CDR3 DNA, as far as it was read: TGCAGCGTTGAAGATAGGCAGGGAGATGAA. This codes for CSVEDRQGDE. The CDR3 in its entirety is CSVEDRQGDEAFF. This chain uses TRBV29-1 with TRBJ1-1, with D possibly being TRBD1 (5 bases). The CDR3 end is not reached by the read, which stops 3 residues before it; the germline J gene fills it in. In germline, CDR1 is SQVTM, CDR2 ANQGSEA. The germline V and J ends were trimmed by 0 bases and 7 bases, with 12 bases remaining between them. This CDR3 is built from 13 residues.

This clone occurred many times. Read sequence stops 3 residues before the CDR3 end, and the germline J gene provides the missing end. V and J are TRBV9 and TRBJ2-1; D may be TRBD1 (6 bases). Trimming cost V 0 bases and J 6 bases, with 13 bases left between them. Per germline, CDR1 SGDLS and CDR2 YYNGEE. The CDR3 consists of 15 residues. The part of the CDR3 DNA that was read is TGTGCCAGCAGCGTAGAAGGGACACTCGGCAATGAG. It codes for CASSVEGTLGNE. The CDR3 in its entirety is CASSVEGTLGNEQFF.

This clone has ten or more counts. Sequencing ends 3 residues short of the CDR3 end; the germline J gene provides the rest. The V gene is TRBV5-8, the J gene TRBJ1-1; the D is unclear. The CDR3 is 13 amino acids. In germline, CDR1 is SGHTS, CDR2 YDEGEE. V was pared by 2 bases and J by 1 base, with 6 bases between. The CDR3 region is CASSFPQNTEAFF. The covered CDR3 bases are TGTGCCAGCAGCTTCCCCCAGAACACTGAA.

This clone was recorded at least ten times. CDR3 sequence reads: CASSFYGTSTDTQYF. CDR3 bases read: TGCGCCAGCAGCTTTTACGGGACTAGCACAGATACG. The V and J genes are TRBV5-1 and TRBJ2-3, with D possibly matching TRBD2 (6 bases). The read comes to an end 3 residues before the CDR3 does, leaving the germline J gene to fill in the end. The CDR3 consists of 15 residues. CDR1 and CDR2 (germline): SGHRS, YFSETQ. V lost 2 bases and J lost 0, with 10 bases in between.

This clone has at least ten counts. CDR3 DNA, as far as it was read: TGTGCCACCCAAGGTGGGGGCTGGGAGACC. It encodes CATQGGGWET. The whole CDR3 is CATQGGGWETQYF. J is TRBJ2-5 and V is TRBV2; D may be TRBD1 (6 bases). The read terminates 3 residues before the CDR3 end, so the remaining end is supplied by the germline J gene. V shed 10 bases and J shed 5 bases, with 17 bases lying between them. The CDR3 has 13 residues. CDR1 SNHLY and CDR2 FYNNEI come from the germline V gene.

At least ten counts were recorded for this clone. The sequenced fragment ends 3 residues before the CDR3 boundary, so the rest is inferred from the germline J gene. The chain is built from TRBV3-1 (or the pseudogene TRBV3-2) and TRBJ2-3, with a tentative D call TRBD2 (5 bases). The ends were cut back, 10 bases at V and 0 bases at J, with 17 bases in the middle. This CDR3 spans 15 amino acids. Germline values: CDR1 LGHDT, CDR2 YNNKEL (reference sequence). The sequenced part of the CDR3 DNA is TGTGCCACCGCCCCGACCAGGACTAGCACAGATACG. This codes for CATAPTRTSTDT. The complete CDR3 protein is CATAPTRTSTDTQYF.

This clone occurred many times. The CDR3 end falls 3 residues outside the read, so it is completed with the germline J gene. The chain links TRBV7-8 to TRBJ2-1; 7 bases agree with TRBD1. The CDR3 consists of 15 residues. CDR1 is SGHVS and CDR2 is FQNEAQ in the germline V gene. V trimming: 2 bases; J trimming: 6 bases; junction bases outside the gene matches: 7. The sequenced part of the CDR3 DNA is TGTGCCAGCAGCTTACGTTGGGACAGCAGCAATGAG. It translates to CASSLRWDSSNE. The whole CDR3 is CASSLRWDSSNEQFF.